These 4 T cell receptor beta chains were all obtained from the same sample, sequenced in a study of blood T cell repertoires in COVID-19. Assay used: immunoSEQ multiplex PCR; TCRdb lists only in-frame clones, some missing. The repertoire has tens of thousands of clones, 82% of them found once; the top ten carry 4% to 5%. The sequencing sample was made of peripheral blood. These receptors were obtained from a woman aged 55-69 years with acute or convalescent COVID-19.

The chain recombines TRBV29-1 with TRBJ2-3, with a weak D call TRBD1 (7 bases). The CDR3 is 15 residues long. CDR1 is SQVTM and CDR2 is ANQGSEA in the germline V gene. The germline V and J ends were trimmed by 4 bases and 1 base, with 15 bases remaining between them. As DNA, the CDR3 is TGCAGCGTTGCCAGACAGGGAGGTGGCACAGATACGCAGTATTTT. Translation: CSVARQGGGTDTQYF.

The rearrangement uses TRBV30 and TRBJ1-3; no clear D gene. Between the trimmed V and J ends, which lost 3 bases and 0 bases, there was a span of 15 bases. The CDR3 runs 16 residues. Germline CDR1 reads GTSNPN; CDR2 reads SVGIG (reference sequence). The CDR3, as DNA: TGTGCCTGGAGCGCTAACCTATTGAACTCTGGAAACACCATATATTTT. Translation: CAWSANLLNSGNTIYF.

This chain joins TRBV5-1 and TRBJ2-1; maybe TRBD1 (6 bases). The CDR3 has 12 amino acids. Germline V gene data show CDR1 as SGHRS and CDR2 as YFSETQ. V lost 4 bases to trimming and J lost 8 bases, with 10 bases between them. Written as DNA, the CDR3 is TGCGCCAGCAGCCGGGACATTCATGAGCAGTTCTTC. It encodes CASSRDIHEQFF.

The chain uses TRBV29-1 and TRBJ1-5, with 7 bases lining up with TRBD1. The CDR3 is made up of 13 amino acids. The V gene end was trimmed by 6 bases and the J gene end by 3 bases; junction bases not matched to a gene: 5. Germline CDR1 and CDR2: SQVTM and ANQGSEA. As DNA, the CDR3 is TGCAGCGTAAGGGACAGCATCAATCAGCCCCAGCATTTT. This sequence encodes CSVRDSINQPQHF. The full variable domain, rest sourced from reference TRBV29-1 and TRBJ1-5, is SAVISQKPSRDICQRGTSLTIQCQVDSQVTMMFWYRQQPGQSLTLIATANQGSEATYESGFVIDKFPISRPNLTFSTLTVSNMSPEDSSIYLCSVRDSINQPQHFGDGTRLSIL.